A selection of T cell receptor beta chains follows, all from one sample in a study of blood T cell repertoires in COVID-19. The data were produced by immunoSEQ multiplex PCR, yet TCRdb's version contains in-frame clones alone and is incomplete. Of 250,000 or so clones in the sample, 60% to 75% were seen once. The sequenced material came from peripheral blood. The source of these receptors is a woman of 80 years or more with acute or convalescent COVID-19. Each CDR3 is given with its conserved first and last residue. Each record gives: D gene, clone size, V gene, J gene, CDR3 protein, CDR3 DNA. A D gene is named only where the DNA matches it firmly. Clone size appears in some rows only: once, few, many, or a class for an expanded clone.

>TRBD1|NA|TRBV7-3|TRBJ2-1
CASSAGTGNEQFF
TGTGCCAGCAGCGCAGGGACAGGCAATGAGCAGTTCTTC
>TRBD2|NA|TRBV6-5|TRBJ2-1
CASSYVRGGTSNEQFF
TGTGCCAGCAGTTATGTGCGGGGGGGAACTTCCAATGAGCAGTTCTTC
>TRBD1|NA|TRBV5-6|TRBJ1-6
CASSAQATGGSPLHF
TGTGCCAGCAGCGCGCAGGCAACAGGGGGATCACCCCTCCACTTT
>TRBD2|NA|TRBV11-3|TRBJ2-7
CASSPGGGLEQYF
TGTGCCAGCAGCCCCGGGGGGGGATTAGAGCAGTACTTC
>NA|NA|TRBV9|TRBJ2-7
CASSAGPSTYEQYF
TGTGCCAGCAGCGCAGGGCCCTCTACCTACGAGCAGTACTTC
>NA|NA|TRBV10-1|TRBJ2-7
CASSERGSIGEQYF
TGCGCCAGCAGTGAGCGAGGGAGTATAGGCGAGCAGTACTTC
>NA|few|TRBV14|TRBJ2-1
CASSQSFFAGPGLNEQFF
TGTGCCAGCAGCCAATCGTTCTTTGCGGGGCCCGGTCTTAATGAGCAGTTCTTC
>TRBD1|NA|TRBV7-9|TRBJ1-4
CASSPQGRGNEKLFF
TGTGCCAGCAGCCCACAGGGGCGAGGGAATGAAAAACTGTTTTTT
>TRBD2|NA|TRBV19|TRBJ2-1
CASSIVPLAGGPRASYNEQFF
TGTGCCAGTAGTATTGTTCCCCTAGCGGGGGGTCCCAGAGCCTCCTACAATGAGCAGTTCTTC
>TRBD2|NA|TRBV6-6|TRBJ2-5
CASSSQSPRGAQYF
TGTGCCAGCAGTTCCCAGTCTCCTCGGGGGGCCCAGTACTTC
>NA|NA|TRBV19|TRBJ2-1
CASTDVGLNYNEQFF
TGTGCCAGTACCGACGTGGGCCTTAACTACAATGAGCAGTTCTTC
>TRBD1|NA|TRBV27|TRBJ1-2
CASSFTGVYGYTF
TGTGCCAGCAGTTTCACAGGGGTCTATGGCTACACCTTC
>TRBD1|NA|TRBV3-1/TRBV3-2|TRBJ1-2
CASSRTGTGPYGYTF
TGTGCCAGCAGCCGCACCGGGACAGGACCCTATGGCTACACCTTC
>NA|NA|TRBV7-2|TRBJ1-6
CASSSLWSSYNSPLHF
TGTGCCAGCAGCTCACTGTGGAGCTCCTATAATTCACCCCTCCACTTT
>NA|NA|TRBV10-3|TRBJ1-2
CAISEEPTGYGYTF
TGTGCCATCAGTGAGGAACCGACGGGGTATGGCTACACCTTC
>TRBD2|NA|TRBV7-2|TRBJ2-7
CASSLRTSGNYEQYF
TGTGCCAGCAGCTTGCGGACTAGCGGGAACTACGAGCAGTACTTC
>NA|NA|TRBV5-8|TRBJ1-6
CASSLRSSSYNSPLHF
TGTGCCAGCAGCTTACGTTCTAGCTCCTATAATTCACCCCTCCACTTT
>TRBD1|NA|TRBV2|TRBJ1-4
CASSIDRGDEKLFF
TGTGCCAGCAGTATCGACAGGGGGGATGAAAAACTGTTTTTT
>TRBD2|NA|TRBV3-1/TRBV3-2|TRBJ2-2
CASSQVGTRAGIGELFF
TGTGCCAGCAGCCAAGTCGGGACTAGAGCGGGCATCGGGGAGCTGTTTTTT
>TRBD1|NA|TRBV5-1|TRBJ2-1
CASSPGQTYNEQFF
TGCGCCAGCAGTCCGGGACAGACGTACAATGAGCAGTTCTTC
>NA|once|TRBV6-1|TRBJ1-4
CASSESAGSPNEKLFF
TGTGCCAGCAGTGAAAGCGCGGGCAGCCCTAATGAAAAACTGTTTTTT
>NA|NA|TRBV6-1|TRBJ1-5
CASSNDRQPQHF
TGTGCCAGCAGTAACGACAGGCAGCCCCAGCATTTT
>TRBD1|NA|TRBV2|TRBJ1-2
CASSLTGSRNYGYTF
TGTGCCAGCAGTCTGACAGGGAGTAGAAACTATGGCTACACCTTC
>NA|NA|TRBV7-9|TRBJ2-6
CASSLAYAGSGANVLTF
TGTGCCAGCAGCTTAGCGTACGCGGGCTCTGGGGCCAACGTCCTGACTTTC
>NA|NA|TRBV25-1|TRBJ2-5
CASSLAETQYF
TGTGCCAGCAGTCTAGCAGAGACCCAGTACTTC
>NA|NA|TRBV2|TRBJ2-7
CASSEEGDEQYF
TGTGCCAGCAGTGAAGAGGGGGACGAGCAGTACTTC
>TRBD1|NA|TRBV11-2|TRBJ2-2
CASSLSPGTGVVGELFF
TGTGCCAGCAGCTTATCCCCCGGGACAGGGGTCGTCGGGGAGCTGTTTTTT
>TRBD1|NA|TRBV2|TRBJ2-7
CASSGQGSSYEQYF
TGTGCCAGCAGTGGACAGGGAAGCTCCTACGAGCAGTACTTC
>NA|NA|TRBV4-3|TRBJ2-1
CASSVGQGSYNEQFF
TGCGCCAGCAGCGTAGGACAAGGCTCCTACAATGAGCAGTTCTTC
>TRBD2|NA|TRBV6-2/TRBV6-3|TRBJ2-1
CASSYPRLAGRNNEQFF
TGTGCCAGCAGTTACCCCCGCCTAGCGGGCCGTAACAATGAGCAGTTCTTC
>NA|NA|TRBV27|TRBJ1-6
CASSFLDSPLHF
TGTGCCAGCAGTTTCCTAGATTCACCCCTCCACTTT
>NA|few|TRBV11-2|TRBJ1-2
CASSFTGSTGGYTF
TGTGCCAGCAGCTTTACAGGAAGCACGGGCGGCTACACCTTC
>NA|NA|TRBV5-5|TRBJ1-1
CASSRQEDTEAFF
TGTGCCAGCAGTCGACAGGAGGACACTGAAGCTTTCTTT
>TRBD1|once|TRBV28|TRBJ1-4
CASSLWDRPNEKLFF
TGTGCCAGCAGTTTATGGGACAGGCCTAATGAAAAACTGTTTTTT
>TRBD1|few|TRBV5-5|TRBJ1-2
CASSPTGLKYGYTF
TGTGCCAGCAGCCCGACAGGGTTAAAATATGGCTACACCTTC
>NA|NA|TRBV4-1|TRBJ2-3
CASSQAGGTDTQYF
TGCGCCAGCAGCCAAGCCGGGGGTACAGATACGCAGTATTTT
>NA|NA|TRBV11-2|TRBJ1-1
CASSFTSRQDEAFF
TGTGCCAGCAGCTTTACCTCGAGACAGGACGAAGCTTTCTTT
>NA|few|TRBV3-1/TRBV3-2|TRBJ1-5
CASSRGRRRGPLGSNQPQHF
TGTGCCAGCAGCCGGGGGAGGCGACGGGGACCCCTTGGTAGCAATCAGCCCCAGCATTTT
>TRBD1|NA|TRBV24-1|TRBJ2-1
CATSDRTGGRDEQFF
TGTGCCACCAGTGATCGGACAGGGGGTCGGGATGAGCAGTTCTTC
>TRBD1|NA|TRBV7-8|TRBJ1-5
CASSLARTGGSSNQPQHF
TGTGCCAGCAGCTTAGCCCGGACAGGCGGTTCTAGCAATCAGCCCCAGCATTTT
>NA|few|TRBV2|TRBJ2-2
CASRGSFAGELFF
TGTGCCAGCCGAGGATCCTTCGCCGGGGAGCTGTTTTTT
>NA|NA|TRBV6-2/TRBV6-3|TRBJ1-6
CASSYLISQGYNSPLHF
TGTGCCAGCAGTTACCTGATCTCACAGGGCTATAATTCACCCCTCCACTTT
>NA|NA|TRBV30|TRBJ1-1
CAWSGSMNTEAFF
TGTGCCTGGAGCGGGAGTATGAACACTGAAGCTTTCTTT
>TRBD1|NA|TRBV14|TRBJ2-1
CASSARDRVFHEQFF
TGTGCCAGCAGCGCTCGGGACAGGGTTTTCCATGAGCAGTTCTTC
>NA|NA|TRBV20-1|TRBJ2-3
CSARALDTQYF
TGCAGTGCTAGAGCTTTAGATACGCAGTATTTT
>TRBD1|NA|TRBV5-1|TRBJ2-5
CASSSYTGTGGYQETQYF
TGCGCCAGCAGCTCCTACACCGGGACAGGGGGCTACCAAGAGACCCAGTACTTC
>NA|NA|TRBV5-1|TRBJ1-3
CASSLAPRGGNTIYF
TGCGCCAGCAGCTTGGCCCCCCGGGGTGGAAACACCATATATTTT
>TRBD1|NA|TRBV28|TRBJ2-2
CASSQPGGQGIDGELFF
TGTGCCAGCAGTCAACCCGGGGGACAGGGAATTGACGGGGAGCTGTTTTTT
>TRBD1|NA|TRBV2|TRBJ1-1
CASSERGLMNTEAFF
TGTGCCAGCAGTGAGAGGGGGCTCATGAACACTGAAGCTTTCTTT
>TRBD1|few|TRBV5-1|TRBJ1-2
CASSLGQGKGYTF
TGCGCCAGCAGCTTGGGACAGGGGAAAGGCTACACCTTC
>NA|NA|TRBV3-1/TRBV3-2|TRBJ1-3
CASSQGTNGNTIYF
TGTGCCAGCAGCCAAGGGACAAATGGAAACACCATATATTTT
>NA|few|TRBV10-1|TRBJ1-2
CASSEQQTFYGYTF
TGCGCCAGCAGTGAACAGCAAACCTTCTATGGCTACACCTTC
>TRBD2|few|TRBV11-1|TRBJ2-1
CASRSSGRGSYNEQFF
TGTGCCAGCAGGTCAAGCGGGAGGGGCTCCTACAATGAGCAGTTCTTC
>NA|few|TRBV2|TRBJ2-7
CASSESSYEQYF
TGTGCCAGCAGTGAGAGCTCCTACGAGCAGTACTTC
>NA|NA|TRBV29-1|TRBJ1-5
CSVAENSNQPQHF
TGCAGCGTCGCAGAAAATAGCAATCAGCCCCAGCATTTT
>NA|NA|TRBV12-5|TRBJ1-2
CASGSTGAGGGYTF
TGTGCTAGTGGTTCAACCGGGGCCGGGGGAGGCTACACCTTC
>NA|NA|TRBV20-1|TRBJ2-3
CSATGDRQYF
TGCAGTGCTACCGGGGATCGGCAGTATTTT
>NA|NA|TRBV5-1|TRBJ1-5
CASSLDREQPQHF
TGCGCCAGCAGCTTGGATCGGGAACAGCCCCAGCATTTT
>NA|NA|TRBV7-9|TRBJ2-7
CASSLAGAREQYF
TGTGCCAGCAGCTTAGCGGGGGCGCGGGAGCAGTACTTC
>NA|NA|TRBV7-9|TRBJ1-1
CASREGLMNTEAFF
TGTGCCAGCAGGGAGGGACTGATGAACACTGAAGCTTTCTTT